The following is a TCR beta chain sequence with its context. Its antigen remains unknown. This sample stems from a study of cytomegalovirus exposure and HLA in healthy donors. Study observations and caveats: Reports indicated that the classifier achieved high specificity and sensitivity in diagnosing cytomegalovirus status.

Germline-derived CDR1 and CDR2 are SQVTM and ANQGSEA. The CDR3 is 13 amino acids. The germline V and J ends were trimmed by 3 bases and 1 base, with 8 bases remaining between them. PCR employed 60 Vbeta and 13 Jbeta primers. Measured with immunoSEQ multiplex PCR; TCRdb has only the in-frame clones, and not every one. The sample holds some 150,000 clones, roughly two thirds seen once. The rearrangement joins TRBV29-1 to TRBJ2-3, with a possible D match to TRBD1 (5 bases). This clonotype was obtained from a young woman in good health and CMV-seronegative. Specimen: PBMCs. CDR3 sequence (DNA): TGCAGCGTTGATGTAGGGGGCACAGATACGCAGTATTTT. This sequence encodes CSVDVGGTDTQYF.